This T cell receptor (beta chain) was documented in a study of vaccination effects on CD4 cells after COVID-19. CD4+ T cells specific for antigen were expanded with viral peptide pools by the ViraFEST assay before sequencing. On roughly day 9 of culture, CD4+ T cells were separated out. Of the BNT162b2 and mRNA-1273 vaccines, participants received two doses of one or the other. Vaccine recipients, nucleocapsid antibody negative, had no prior SARS-CoV-2 infection. To note about this clone: Its cognate antigen is unknown.

Sequencing used immunoSEQ multiplex PCR; TCRdb keeps in-frame clones, though not all of them. The sample consists of under 80,000 clones, roughly 76% of them appearing once. The sample in question was CD4+ T cells from PBMCs cultured with HCoV-OC43 spike peptides, obtained after COVID-19 vaccination. The subset denotes: HCoV-OC43 spike overlapping peptide pool stimulation. The sequence was obtained from a human donor who received a COVID-19 vaccine.

Here the CDR3 DNA reads TGTGCCAGCAGCCAAGGATTTTTCGGGCCCCCGCTATCGGGGATTCCCAGTAACACAGATACGCAGTATTTT. This translates into CASSQGFFGPPLSGIPSNTDTQYF. J is TRBJ2-3 and V is TRBV3-1 (or the pseudogene TRBV3-2); D is perhaps TRBD2 (5 bases). V was pared by 1 base and J by 2 bases, with 37 bases between. CDR1 is LGHDT and CDR2 is YNNKEL in the germline V gene (reference sequence). The CDR3 covers 24 residues.